The source of this T cell receptor (beta chain) is a study of beta chain features in type 1 diabetes (dated 2018 in TCRdb). For the wider study: Patients and healthy donors did not differ in mean age, gender distribution, total cell number or subset yield. A total of around 110,000,000 sorted cells were examined across all samples, and a strong correlation was observed between cell number per subset and RNA yield. The study compared TCRB repertoires of sorted circulating CD4+ T cell subsets between recently diagnosed type 1 diabetes patients and matched healthy donors. Naive and central memory subsets were obtained from all 30 or so donors, but regulatory and stem cell-like memory subsets were isolated from only 8 patients and roughly 8 healthy donors.

The entire isolated RNA was reverse transcribed using the High Capacity cDNA Reverse Transcription Kit, and thus expressed TCRB transcripts were sequenced. Deep immunoSEQ sequencing was performed on naive, central memory and regulatory T cell samples, with an average of around 3.4 million total reads per sample. Sorted cells were lysed in RLT buffer and RNA was extracted with DNase-treated RNeasy Micro or Mini kits, depending on cell number. To prevent cross-contamination, each cell subset was processed individually, whereas patient and healthy donor samples were processed jointly. The immunoSEQ multiplex PCR was used to amplify TCRB sequences from cDNA, yielding 87-bp fragments that span the CDR3 region. Amplicons were sequenced on the Illumina HiSeq platform. Per the authors' processing: Synthetic template baselines were used to correct PCR bias computationally, reads within Hamming distance 2 were collapsed together, and singletons that could not be merged were discarded. Reads were aligned against IMGT so that V, D and J genes, CDR3 length and insertions or deletions at six rearrangement sites could be assigned. Within each subset, clonotype counts were normalized to sorted cell number, and only after that were true diversity and Gini coefficients computed with the tcR R package. Repertoire sharing was quantified using the overlap coefficient calculated on TCRB nucleotide sequences. As a proxy for the pre-selection repertoire, out-of-frame TCRB sequences from naive cells were analyzed. Not all clones reach the TCRdb copy of this immuneACCESS table, which keeps in-frame sequences only. Checked studies attribute under half of the gap to unresolved V genes and leave the rest unexplained. V, J and clone size reflect that table, while D and trimming were determined from the DNA. This sample comprises 900,000 or so clones, about 17% of them detected only once. Of the sample, 0.02% to 0.025% falls within the top ten clones.

Broad study findings and their caveats: Because small numbers of individuals were included in the HLA sub-analyses, any influence of HLA type on TCRB rearrangement was left unresolved. In all four CD4+ subsets, TCRB CDR3 length was moderately but significantly shorter in type 1 diabetes patients. At VDJ recombination sites, type 1 diabetes patients had fewer insertions and more deleted nucleotides, which implies abnormalities in thymic rearrangement. Because cDNA was sequenced instead of genomic DNA, highly expressing activated cells could be over-represented, though the groups showed no difference in activation or CD3 levels. Naive, central memory and regulatory TCRB repertoires appeared to be more similar among patients than among healthy donors. PCR may preferentially amplify shorter templates, but because patient and control samples were amplified and corrected together, any resulting skew would affect both groups equally.

A single peripheral blood draw of approximately 110 mL on average was collected from each donor into heparinised tubes. Using a panel that included CD45RO, CCR7, CD25, CD127, CD95 and CD27, naive, central memory, regulatory and stem cell-like memory CD4+ T cells were sorted on a BD FACSAria II. All sorted populations exceeded 95% purity. Right away, PBMCs were isolated by Lymphoprep density gradient centrifugation and were stained directly, with no culture step. To minimize batch effects, samples were stained and sorted in pairs, one healthy donor with one patient per experiment. Comments on this clone: Its target antigen remains unknown. Per-base quality was not reported, and no clone a single base away is much larger than it.

The sequence was obtained from a woman under 30 in good health. Specimen: naive CD4+ T cells from blood. The sample's cell subset or site label is to be understood as: true naive CD4+ T cells.

The base sequence is TGTGCCACCAGTCAGCGACCAGATACGCAGTATTTT. Its protein is CATSQRPDTQYF. The sequence links TRBV15 to TRBJ2-3; the D gene is not confidently resolved. The CDR1 and CDR2 encoded by the germline V gene (reference sequence) are LNHNV and YYDKDF. There are 12 amino acids in the CDR3, from cysteine to phenylalanine inclusive. The only DNA kept is the CDR3, 36 bases in frame from the first base. Trimming at the junction amounts to 6 bases on V and 4 bases on J, and the germline ends lie 8 bases apart.